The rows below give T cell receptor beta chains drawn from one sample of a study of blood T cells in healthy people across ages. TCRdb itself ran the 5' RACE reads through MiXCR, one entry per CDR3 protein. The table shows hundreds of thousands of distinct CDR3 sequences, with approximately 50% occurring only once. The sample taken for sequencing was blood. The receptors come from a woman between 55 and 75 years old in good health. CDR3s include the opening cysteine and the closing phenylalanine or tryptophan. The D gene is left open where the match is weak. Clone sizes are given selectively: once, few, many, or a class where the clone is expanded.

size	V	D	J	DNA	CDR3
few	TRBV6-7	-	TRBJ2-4	TGTGCCAGCACTTTCCCCAGCAGGCCTCTAGCCAAAAACATTCAGTACTTC	CASTFPSRPLAKNIQYF
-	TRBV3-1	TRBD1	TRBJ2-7	TGTGCCAGCAGCCAAGAGGACAGGGGTAACCACGAGCAGTACTTC	CASSQEDRGNHEQYF
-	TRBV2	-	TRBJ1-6	TGTGCCAGCAGGGAGGCCACGGGGAATTCACCCCTCCACTTT	CASREATGNSPLHF
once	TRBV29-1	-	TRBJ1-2	TGCAGCGACGGGGCGCGCGGCTATGGCTACACCTTC	CSDGARGYGYTF
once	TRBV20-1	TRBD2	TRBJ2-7	TGCAGTGCTAGGGACCCGAGCAGCGGGGGCTACGAGCAGTACTTC	CSARDPSSGGYEQYF
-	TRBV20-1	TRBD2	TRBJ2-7	TGCAGTGCAAGAACTAGCGGGAGGGCACCGGGGCAGTACTTC	CSARTSGRAPGQYF
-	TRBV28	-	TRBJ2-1	TGTGCCAGCAGATCCGGGAGCTACAATGAGCAGTTCTTC	CASRSGSYNEQFF
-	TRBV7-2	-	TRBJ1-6	TGTGCCAGCAGCCCAGACAGACATAATTCACCCCTCCACTTT	CASSPDRHNSPLHF
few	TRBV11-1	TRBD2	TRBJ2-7	TGTGCCAGCAGCCCCGGACTAGCGGGAGACGAGCAGTACTTC	CASSPGLAGDEQYF
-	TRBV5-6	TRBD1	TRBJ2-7	TGTGCCAGCAGCGGGGACAGTCGCTACGAGCAGTACTTC	CASSGDSRYEQYF
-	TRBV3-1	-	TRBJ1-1	TGTGCCAGCAGCCAAGGTGATTACACTGAAGCTTTCTTT	CASSQGDYTEAFF
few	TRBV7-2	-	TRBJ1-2	TGTGCCAGCAGCTTAAGTACGTGGACCCTCCGGAGATATGGCTACACCTTC	CASSLSTWTLRRYGYTF
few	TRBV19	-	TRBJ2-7	TGTGCCAGTAGAGGGGAAAAAGGAGCCTACGAGCAGTACTTC	CASRGEKGAYEQYF
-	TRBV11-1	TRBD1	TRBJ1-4	TGTGCCAGCAGCTTACCTCCCGGGACAGGTCATGAAAAACTGTTTTTT	CASSLPPGTGHEKLFF
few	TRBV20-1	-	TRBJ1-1	TGCAGTGCTAGAGATTCCCGAAGGGGCACTGAAGCTTTCTTT	CSARDSRRGTEAFF